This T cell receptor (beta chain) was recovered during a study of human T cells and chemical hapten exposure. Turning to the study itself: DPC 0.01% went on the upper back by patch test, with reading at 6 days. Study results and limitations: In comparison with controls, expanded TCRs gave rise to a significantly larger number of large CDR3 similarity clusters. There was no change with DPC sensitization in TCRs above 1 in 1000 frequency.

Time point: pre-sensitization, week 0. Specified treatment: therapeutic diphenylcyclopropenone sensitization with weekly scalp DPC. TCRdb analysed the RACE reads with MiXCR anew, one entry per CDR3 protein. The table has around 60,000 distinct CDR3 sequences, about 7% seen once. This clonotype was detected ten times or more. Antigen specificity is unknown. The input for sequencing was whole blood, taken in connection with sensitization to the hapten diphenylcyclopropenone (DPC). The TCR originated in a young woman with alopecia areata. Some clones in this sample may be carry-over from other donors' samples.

DNA for the CDR3: TGCAGTGCTAGTCCCGGGGAGGGGAATCAGCCCCAGCATTTT. It codes for CSASPGEGNQPQHF. This chain uses TRBV20-1 with TRBJ1-5; the D gene is possibly TRBD1 (5 bases). Deletions cut 3 bases from V and 4 bases from J, with 13 bases between. CDR1 and CDR2 from the germline V gene are DFQATT and SNEGSKA (reference sequence). This CDR3 is built from 14 residues.